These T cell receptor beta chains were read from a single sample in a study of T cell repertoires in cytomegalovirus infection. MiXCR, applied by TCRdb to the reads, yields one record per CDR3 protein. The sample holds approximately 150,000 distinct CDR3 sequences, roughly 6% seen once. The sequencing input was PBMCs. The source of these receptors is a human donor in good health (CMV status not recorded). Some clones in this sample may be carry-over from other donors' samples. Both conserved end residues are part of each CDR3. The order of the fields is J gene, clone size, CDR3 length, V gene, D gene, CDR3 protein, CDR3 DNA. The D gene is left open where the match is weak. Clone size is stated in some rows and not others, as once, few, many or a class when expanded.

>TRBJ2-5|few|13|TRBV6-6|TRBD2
CASRRGFQETQYF
TGTGCCAGCCGGCGGGGGTTCCAAGAGACCCAGTACTTC
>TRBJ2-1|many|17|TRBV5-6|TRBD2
CASSRLAGAHSYNEQFF
TGTGCCAGCAGTAGACTAGCGGGGGCCCACTCCTACAATGAGCAGTTCTTC
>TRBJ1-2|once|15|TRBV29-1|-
CSVDRSTWGNHGYTF
TGCAGCGTTGACCGTTCAACCTGGGGGAACCATGGCTACACCTTC
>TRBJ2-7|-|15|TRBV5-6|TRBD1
CASSSMGQGAYEQYF
TGTGCCAGCAGCTCGATGGGACAGGGGGCCTACGAGCAGTACTTC
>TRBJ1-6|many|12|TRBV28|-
CASSLIDSPLHF
TGTGCCAGCAGTTTGATCGATTCACCCCTCCACTTT
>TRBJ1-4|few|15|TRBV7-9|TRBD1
CASSSDRGLNEKLFF
TGTGCCAGCAGCTCTGACAGGGGCCTCAATGAAAAACTGTTTTTT
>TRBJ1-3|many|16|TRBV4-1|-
CASSQAGRAAGNTIYF
TGCGCCAGCAGCCAAGCGGGGAGGGCAGCTGGAAACACCATATATTTT
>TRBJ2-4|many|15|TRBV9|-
CASSVAWCAKNIQYF
TGTGCCAGCAGCGTAGCTTGGTGTGCCAAAAACATTCAGTACTTC
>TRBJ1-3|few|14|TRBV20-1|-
CSAIEASAGNTIYF
TGCAGTGCGATAGAAGCTTCGGCCGGAAACACCATATATTTT
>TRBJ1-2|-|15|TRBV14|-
CASSQDLGGNYGYTF
TGTGCCAGCAGCCAAGACCTAGGTGGTAACTATGGCTACACCTTC
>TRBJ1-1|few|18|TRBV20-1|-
CSARDPVSWTDTNTEAFF
TGCAGTGCTAGAGATCCAGTGAGTTGGACAGATACGAACACTGAAGCTTTCTTT
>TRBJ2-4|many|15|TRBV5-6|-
CASSLQGLAKNIQYF
TGTGCCAGCAGCTTACAGGGTTTAGCCAAAAACATTCAGTACTTC
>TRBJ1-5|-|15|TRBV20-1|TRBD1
CSARDRDRGGQPQHF
TGCAGTGCTAGAGATCGGGACAGGGGTGGTCAGCCCCAGCATTTT
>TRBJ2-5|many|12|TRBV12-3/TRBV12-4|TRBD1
CASSYGTGAQYF
TGTGCCAGCAGTTACGGGACAGGGGCCCAGTACTTC
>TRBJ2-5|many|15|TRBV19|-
CASSILAGYQETQYF
TGTGCCAGTAGTATCCTAGCTGGGTACCAAGAGACCCAGTACTTC
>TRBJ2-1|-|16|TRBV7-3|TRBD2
CASGFSIAGGSNEQFF
TGTGCCAGCGGCTTTAGTATAGCGGGGGGCTCCAATGAGCAGTTCTTC
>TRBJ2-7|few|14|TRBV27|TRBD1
CASSLGTGAREQYF
TGTGCCAGCAGTCTGGGGACAGGGGCACGCGAGCAGTACTTC
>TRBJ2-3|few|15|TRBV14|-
CASSHEAFGPDTQYF
TGTGCCAGCAGCCACGAGGCATTCGGGCCAGATACGCAGTATTTT
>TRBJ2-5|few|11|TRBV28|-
CATGRQETQYF
TGTGCTACGGGCAGGCAAGAGACCCAGTACTTC
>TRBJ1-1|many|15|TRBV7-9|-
CASSSYDGLGTEAFF
TGTGCCAGCAGCTCCTACGACGGACTGGGTACTGAAGCTTTCTTT
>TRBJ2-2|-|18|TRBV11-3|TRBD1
CASSLDGIGTENTGELFF
TGTGCCAGCAGCTTAGATGGAATCGGGACAGAGAACACCGGGGAGCTGTTTTTT
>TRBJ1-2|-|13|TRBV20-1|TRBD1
CSVPGQGASGYTF
TGCAGTGTGCCGGGACAGGGGGCTTCTGGCTACACCTTC
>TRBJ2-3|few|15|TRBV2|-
CASSLRDGYTDTQYF
TGTGCCAGCAGCTTGAGGGACGGATACACAGATACGCAGTATTTT
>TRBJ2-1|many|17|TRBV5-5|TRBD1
CASSLVSGTGWYDEQFF
TGTGCCAGCAGCTTGGTCTCCGGGACAGGGTGGTACGATGAGCAGTTCTTC
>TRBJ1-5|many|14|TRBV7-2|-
CASSLSANDQPQHF
TGTGCCAGCAGCTTATCGGCAAACGATCAGCCCCAGCATTTT
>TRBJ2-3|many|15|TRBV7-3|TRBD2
CASSSPGLVVDTQYF
TGTGCCAGCAGCTCACCGGGACTAGTAGTAGATACGCAGTATTTT
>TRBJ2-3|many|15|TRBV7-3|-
CASSLMITSTDTQYF
TGTGCCAGCAGCTTAATGATCACTAGCACAGATACGCAGTATTTT
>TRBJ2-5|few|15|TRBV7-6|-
CASSTPSGGKETQYF
TGTGCTAGCAGCACCCCCTCCGGGGGTAAAGAGACCCAGTACTTC
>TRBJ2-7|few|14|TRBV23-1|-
CATAPGAGKYEQYF
TGCGCCACCGCCCCGGGGGCAGGGAAATACGAGCAGTACTTC
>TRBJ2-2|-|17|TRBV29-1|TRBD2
CSVGASGGHANTGELFF
TGCAGCGTTGGCGCTAGCGGGGGGCACGCGAACACCGGGGAGCTGTTTTTT
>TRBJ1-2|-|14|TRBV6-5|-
CASMGGRPHYGYTF
TGTGCCAGCATGGGAGGGAGGCCCCACTATGGCTACACCTTC
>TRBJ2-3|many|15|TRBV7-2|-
CASSNRQSGTDTQYF
TGTGCCAGCAGCAATCGACAGAGTGGGACAGATACGCAGTATTTT
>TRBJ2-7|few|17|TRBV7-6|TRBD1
CASSSPIQGKTRYEQYF
TGTGCCAGCAGCTCCCCCATACAGGGGAAGACTCGCTACGAGCAGTACTTC
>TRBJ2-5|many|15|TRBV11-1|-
CASSHSQGRQETQYF
TGTGCCAGCAGCCATTCTCAGGGGCGTCAAGAGACCCAGTACTTC
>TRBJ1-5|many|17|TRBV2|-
CASSEAGTTKVLQPQHF
TGTGCCAGCAGTGAAGCGGGGACAACTAAGGTGCTACAGCCCCAGCATTTT
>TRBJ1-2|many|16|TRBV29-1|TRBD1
CSVETTGTGERFGYTF
TGCAGCGTTGAAACAACTGGGACAGGAGAGCGGTTTGGCTACACCTTC
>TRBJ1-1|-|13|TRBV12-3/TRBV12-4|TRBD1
CASSQDRYREAFF
TGTGCCAGCAGCCAGGACAGGTACCGTGAAGCTTTCTTT
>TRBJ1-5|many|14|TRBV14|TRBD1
CASSQGQGSQPQHF
TGTGCCAGCAGCCAAGGACAGGGTAGCCAGCCCCAGCATTTT
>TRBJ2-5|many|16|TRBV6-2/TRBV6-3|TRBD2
CASSYERGDIQETQYF
TGTGCCAGCAGTTACGAGCGGGGGGACATCCAAGAGACCCAGTACTTC
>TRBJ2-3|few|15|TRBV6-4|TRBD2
CASRAGLADTDTQYF
TGTGCCAGCAGGGCTGGACTAGCCGACACAGATACGCAGTATTTT
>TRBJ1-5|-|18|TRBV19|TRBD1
CASSDTGTGGASNQPQHF
TGTGCCAGTAGTGACACCGGGACAGGGGGCGCATCCAATCAGCCCCAGCATTTT
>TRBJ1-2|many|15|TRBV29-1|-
CSAVSEPQGFLGYTF
TGCAGCGCCGTATCAGAACCTCAGGGTTTCCTTGGCTACACCTTC
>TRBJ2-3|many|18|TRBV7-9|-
CASSSLGGGGPSTDTQYF
TGTGCCAGCAGCTCCTTAGGGGGCGGGGGGCCGAGCACAGATACGCAGTATTTT
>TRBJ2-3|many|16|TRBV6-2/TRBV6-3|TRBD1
CASSAQGAPYTDTQYF
TGTGCCAGCAGTGCACAGGGGGCGCCTTACACAGATACGCAGTATTTT
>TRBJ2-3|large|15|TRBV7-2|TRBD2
CASSLEGREGYTQYF
TGTGCCAGCAGCTTAGAGGGCAGGGAGGGGTATACGCAGTATTTT
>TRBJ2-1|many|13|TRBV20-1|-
CSAAERGYNEQFF
TGCAGTGCTGCCGAACGGGGGTACAATGAGCAGTTCTTC
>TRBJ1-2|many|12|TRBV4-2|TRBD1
CASRGQGDGYTF
TGTGCCAGCAGAGGACAGGGGGACGGCTACACCTTC
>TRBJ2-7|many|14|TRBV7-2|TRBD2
CASSFGGGRYEQYF
TGTGCCAGCAGCTTCGGGGGGGGGCGGTACGAGCAGTACTTC
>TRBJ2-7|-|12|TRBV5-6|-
CASSLSGSEQYF
TGTGCCAGCAGCCTGAGTGGGAGCGAGCAGTACTTC